This entry lists 5 T cell receptor beta chains sequenced from one sample in a study of blood T cell repertoires in COVID-19 (dated by TCRdb to 2019 to 2021). Library preparation used the immunoSEQ multiplex PCR assay. TCRdb provides this immuneACCESS table in a form limited to in-frame rearrangements. Some clones are lacking; in checked studies, under half of them reflect an unresolved V gene, and why the rest are absent is not known. This sample holds some 500,000 clones; roughly nine tenths were observed only once. The ten largest clones represent 7.8% of the sample. The source material was peripheral blood. Receptor source: a woman in her forties or fifties with COVID-19, enrolled during active disease.

V is TRBV2 and J is TRBJ2-2; 8 bases align to TRBD1. This CDR3 spans 15 amino acids. CDR1 and CDR2 from the germline V gene are SNHLY and FYNNEI. V shed 5 bases, J shed 1 base, and the junction held 3 bases outside the gene matches. The CDR3 here is CASSTGQGNTGELFF. CDR3 sequence (DNA): TGTGCCAGCAGTACTGGACAGGGGAACACCGGGGAGCTGTTTTTT. Complete variable domain (other parts from reference TRBV2 and TRBJ2-2): EPEVTQTPSHQVTQMGQEVILRCVPISNHLYFYWYRQILGQKVEFLVSFYNNEISEKSEIFDDQFSVERPDGSNFTLKIRSTKLEDSAMYFCASSTGQGNTGELFFGEGSRLTVL.

This clone was seen a few times. This chain connects TRBV12-3 or TRBV12-4 to TRBJ1-2; D possibly corresponds to TRBD1 (5 bases). Trimming pared 5 bases from V and 8 bases from J, leaving 15 bases between. The CDR3 is made up of 13 amino acids. The CDR3 sequence: CASSPSGFGGYTF. For the CDR3, the DNA is TGTGCCAGCAGTCCTTCAGGGTTTGGCGGCTACACCTTC.

The chain carries TRBV5-8 and TRBJ2-7; D not resolved. Germline V gene data show CDR1 as SGHTS and CDR2 as YDEGEE. V lost 6 bases and J lost 0, with 10 bases in between. This CDR3 is built from 13 residues. This chain's CDR3 is CASTELSSYEQYF. CDR3 DNA: TGTGCCAGCACCGAGCTGAGCTCCTACGAGCAGTACTTC.

The chain joins TRBV27 to TRBJ2-2, with D hard to call. CDR3 length: 14 amino acids. The germline V and J ends were trimmed by 2 bases and 4 bases, with 8 bases remaining between them. Germline CDR1 is MNHEY and CDR2 is SMNVEV (reference sequence). The CDR3 region is CASSLGRLTGELFF. The CDR3 coding sequence is TGTGCCAGCAGTTTAGGCAGACTCACCGGGGAGCTGTTTTTT.

The rearrangement links TRBV11-1 to TRBJ2-5; 7 bases are shared with TRBD2. The CDR3 is 16 residues long. Germline V CDR1 and CDR2: SGHAT, FQDESV (reference sequence). The junction had 5 bases not matched to a gene; V was cut back by 0 bases and J by 1 base. CDR3: CASSLARGSLQETQYF. The CDR3 nucleotides are TGTGCCAGCAGCTTAGCCCGCGGGAGCCTCCAAGAGACCCAGTACTTC.